This T cell receptor (beta chain) originates from a study of T cells in Graves' hyperthyroidism and ophthalmopathy. General study findings and limits: A model using 13 V-J features told ophthalmopathy apart from stable hyperthyroidism.

Sample collection date corresponds to first hyperthyroidism diagnosis, prior to any ophthalmopathy symptoms. Trimming left V 3 bases short and J 5 bases short, with 14 bases between. This CDR3 has 15 amino acids. This clonotype appeared many times. Its antigen is unknown. Amplification of TCR beta CDR3 regions used RNA as the template. HTBI primers were used for first-round RT-PCR of the TCR CDR3. Via MiXCR, TCRdb re-called the multiplex PCR reads, giving one row per CDR3 protein. Of roughly 250,000 distinct CDR3 sequences in the sample, 13% to 15% were seen once. Sample: blood. The chain has TRBV12-3 or TRBV12-4 and TRBJ2-1; weak D call: TRBD1 (6 bases). The TCR sequence derives from a woman aged 40 to 50 with Graves' hyperthyroidism that later progressed to Graves' ophthalmopathy. The CDR3 loop is CASSFWDTPNNEQFF. The CDR3 DNA reads TGTGCCAGCAGTTTCTGGGACACGCCGAACAATGAGCAGTTCTTC.